The rows below give T cell receptor beta chains drawn from one sample of a study of cytomegalovirus exposure and HLA in healthy donors. Clones were sequenced by immunoSEQ multiplex PCR, and TCRdb holds only the in-frame ones, with some missing. This table holds about 200,000 clones, 80% to 85% found once. Sequenced input: PBMCs. The origin of the receptors is a woman in her forties or fifties in good health and CMV-seropositive. Each CDR3 is given with its conserved first and last residue. Each record gives: V gene, D gene, CDR3 length, J gene, clone size, CDR3 DNA, CDR3 protein. A D gene is named only where the DNA matches it firmly. Where a row states a size, it is once, few, many or the class of an expanded clone; other rows omit it.

V gene: TRBV10-2; D gene: NA; CDR3 length: 13; J gene: TRBJ2-5; clone size: once; CDR3 DNA: TGCGCCAGCAGTCAACAGTCTCAAGAGACCCAGTACTTC; CDR3 protein: CASSQQSQETQYF
V gene: TRBV11-2; D gene: NA; CDR3 length: 15; J gene: TRBJ1-2; clone size: NA; CDR3 DNA: TGTGCCAGCAGCTTGGGGTGGTCAGGGGCCGGTGGCTACACCTTC; CDR3 protein: CASSLGWSGAGGYTF
V gene: TRBV19; D gene: TRBD1; CDR3 length: 14; J gene: TRBJ2-7; clone size: NA; CDR3 DNA: TGTGCCAGTAACCCCGGACAGGGGTCCTACGAGCAGTACTTC; CDR3 protein: CASNPGQGSYEQYF
V gene: TRBV4-1; D gene: TRBD2; CDR3 length: 17; J gene: TRBJ2-7; clone size: NA; CDR3 DNA: TGCGCCAGCAGCTCACCGGGACTAGCGGGAGTTAATCACGAGCAGTACTTC; CDR3 protein: CASSSPGLAGVNHEQYF
V gene: TRBV10-2; D gene: NA; CDR3 length: 14; J gene: TRBJ1-4; clone size: NA; CDR3 DNA: TGCGCCAGCTCCGACCAGGGCCCCGTGGAAAAACTGTTTTTT; CDR3 protein: CASSDQGPVEKLFF
V gene: TRBV4-1; D gene: NA; CDR3 length: 16; J gene: TRBJ1-6; clone size: NA; CDR3 DNA: TGCGCCAGCAGCCAATCGGGACACCGAATTAATTCACCCCTCCACTTT; CDR3 protein: CASSQSGHRINSPLHF
V gene: TRBV5-1; D gene: NA; CDR3 length: 14; J gene: TRBJ1-1; clone size: NA; CDR3 DNA: TGCGCCAGCAGCTCCGGTGGGGGGTGGACTGAAGCTTTCTTT; CDR3 protein: CASSSGGGWTEAFF
V gene: TRBV5-1; D gene: NA; CDR3 length: 16; J gene: TRBJ1-3; clone size: few; CDR3 DNA: TGCGCCAGCAGCTTGACCCCGACTCTCTCTGGAAACACCATATATTTT; CDR3 protein: CASSLTPTLSGNTIYF
V gene: TRBV27; D gene: NA; CDR3 length: 13; J gene: TRBJ2-7; clone size: NA; CDR3 DNA: TGTGCCTCCCTGGCCAGGGGTACGGGTGAGCAGTACTTC; CDR3 protein: CASLARGTGEQYF
V gene: TRBV7-2; D gene: NA; CDR3 length: 13; J gene: TRBJ1-6; clone size: NA; CDR3 DNA: TGTGCCAGTAAGACAGCATATAATTCACCCCTCCACTTT; CDR3 protein: CASKTAYNSPLHF
V gene: TRBV5-1; D gene: TRBD1; CDR3 length: 15; J gene: TRBJ1-1; clone size: few; CDR3 DNA: TGCGCCAGCAGCGGGACAGGGGTAGGGAACACTGAAGCTTTCTTT; CDR3 protein: CASSGTGVGNTEAFF
V gene: TRBV28; D gene: NA; CDR3 length: 13; J gene: TRBJ2-2; clone size: NA; CDR3 DNA: TGTGCCAGCTCCCGAGGGAACACCGGGGAGCTGTTTTTT; CDR3 protein: CASSRGNTGELFF
V gene: TRBV2; D gene: TRBD1; CDR3 length: 14; J gene: TRBJ1-5; clone size: NA; CDR3 DNA: TGTGCCAGCAGGGAGACAGGGGGAGGGCAGCCCCAGCATTTT; CDR3 protein: CASRETGGGQPQHF
V gene: TRBV10-3; D gene: NA; CDR3 length: 15; J gene: TRBJ2-3; clone size: NA; CDR3 DNA: TGTGCCATCAGTGAGCCTAGCGAGAGCACAGATACGCAGTATTTT; CDR3 protein: CAISEPSESTDTQYF
V gene: TRBV28; D gene: TRBD1; CDR3 length: 11; J gene: TRBJ1-2; clone size: few; CDR3 DNA: TGTGCCAGCAGTGACAGGGTTGGCTACACCTTC; CDR3 protein: CASSDRVGYTF
V gene: TRBV4-1; D gene: TRBD1; CDR3 length: 17; J gene: TRBJ1-5; clone size: NA; CDR3 DNA: TGCGCCAGCAGCCAAGATGGGACGGGGACAGGGGATCAGCCCCAGCATTTT; CDR3 protein: CASSQDGTGTGDQPQHF
V gene: TRBV9; D gene: TRBD2; CDR3 length: 17; J gene: TRBJ2-5; clone size: NA; CDR3 DNA: TGTGCCAGCAGCGCAGGGACTAGCGGGGGCCGGGGGGAGACCCAGTACTTC; CDR3 protein: CASSAGTSGGRGETQYF
V gene: TRBV5-1; D gene: TRBD1; CDR3 length: 17; J gene: TRBJ2-3; clone size: NA; CDR3 DNA: TGCGCCAGCAGCTCCCGACAGACAGGGATAAGAGCAGATACGCAGTATTTT; CDR3 protein: CASSSRQTGIRADTQYF
V gene: TRBV2; D gene: NA; CDR3 length: 13; J gene: TRBJ2-7; clone size: NA; CDR3 DNA: TGTGCCAGCGGGCAAGACAACTCCTACGAGCAGTACTTC; CDR3 protein: CASGQDNSYEQYF
V gene: TRBV28; D gene: TRBD1; CDR3 length: 20; J gene: TRBJ2-6; clone size: NA; CDR3 DNA: TGTGCCAGCAGTTCCCCGCAGGGGGCAAAGCGGTCTTCTGGGGCCAACGGCCTGACTTTC; CDR3 protein: CASSSPQGAKRSSGANGLTF
V gene: TRBV18; D gene: TRBD1; CDR3 length: 15; J gene: TRBJ2-7; clone size: NA; CDR3 DNA: TGTGCCAGCTCACCACCGGGACAGGGAGCCTACGAGCAGTACTTC; CDR3 protein: CASSPPGQGAYEQYF
V gene: TRBV28; D gene: TRBD2; CDR3 length: 18; J gene: TRBJ2-2; clone size: once; CDR3 DNA: TGTGCCAGCAGTTTATTGCCTCTAGCGGGTTCGAACACCGGGGAGCTGTTTTTT; CDR3 protein: CASSLLPLAGSNTGELFF